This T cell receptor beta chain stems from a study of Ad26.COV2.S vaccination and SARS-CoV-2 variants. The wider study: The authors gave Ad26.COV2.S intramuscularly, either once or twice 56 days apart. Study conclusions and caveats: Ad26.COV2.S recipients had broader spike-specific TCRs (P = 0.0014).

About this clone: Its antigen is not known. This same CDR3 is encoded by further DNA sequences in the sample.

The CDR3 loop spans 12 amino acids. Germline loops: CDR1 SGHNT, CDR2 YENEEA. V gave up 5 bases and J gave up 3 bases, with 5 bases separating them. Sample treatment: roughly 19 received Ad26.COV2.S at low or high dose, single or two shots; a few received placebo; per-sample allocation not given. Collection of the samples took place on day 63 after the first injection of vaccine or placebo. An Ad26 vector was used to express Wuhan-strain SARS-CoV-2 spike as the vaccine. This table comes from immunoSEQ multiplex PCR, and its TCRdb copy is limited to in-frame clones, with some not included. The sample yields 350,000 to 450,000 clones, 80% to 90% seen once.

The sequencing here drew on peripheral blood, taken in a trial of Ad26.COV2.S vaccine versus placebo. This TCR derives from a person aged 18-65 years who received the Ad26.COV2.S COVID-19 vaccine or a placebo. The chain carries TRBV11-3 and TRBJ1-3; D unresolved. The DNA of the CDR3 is TGTGCCAGCAGCCTACGTGGAAACACCATATATTTT. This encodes CASSLRGNTIYF.